Listed below are T cell receptor beta chains from one sample, sequenced in a study of T cell responses to AZD1222 COVID-19 vaccine. Clones were sequenced by immunoSEQ multiplex PCR, and TCRdb holds only the in-frame ones, with some missing. The data show under 120,000 clones, 87% seen once. The sequenced sample was peripheral blood, obtained 28 days after the second AZD1222 dose. These receptor sequences come from an adult who received the AZD1222 COVID-19 vaccine. Each CDR3 is given with its conserved first and last residue. A D gene is named only where the DNA matches it firmly. Clone size is stated in some rows and not others, as once, few, many or a class when expanded.

-	-	TRBV29-1	TRBJ2-1	CSVDGPGSFYNEQFF	TGCAGCGTTGATGGGCCAGGTAGTTTTTACAATGAGCAGTTCTTC
-	TRBD1	TRBV2	TRBJ1-1	CASRESAGTVNTEAFF	TGTGCCAGCAGGGAATCAGCCGGGACAGTAAACACTGAAGCTTTCTTT
-	-	TRBV28	TRBJ1-6	CASSLSKSDSPLHF	TGTGCCAGCAGTTTAAGTAAATCGGATTCACCCCTCCACTTT
-	TRBD1	TRBV30	TRBJ1-1	CAWSVISRGVAEAFF	TGTGCCTGGAGTGTAATCTCCAGGGGGGTGGCTGAAGCTTTCTTT
-	-	TRBV18	TRBJ1-5	CASSPPGTNRNQPQHF	TGTGCCAGCTCACCCCCAGGGACAAATCGTAATCAGCCCCAGCATTTT
-	-	TRBV7-2	TRBJ2-2	CASSRLGELFF	TGTGCCAGCAGCCGCCTAGGGGAGCTGTTTTTT
-	TRBD1	TRBV6-5	TRBJ1-2	CASSYSTGGRDGYTF	TGTGCCAGCAGTTACTCGACAGGGGGCAGGGATGGCTACACCTTC
-	-	TRBV28	TRBJ1-2	CASSRSSGYTF	TGTGCCAGCAGTCGCAGTTCCGGCTACACCTTC
-	-	TRBV27	TRBJ1-1	CASSFKGRTEAFF	TGTGCCAGCAGTTTCAAGGGGCGGACTGAAGCTTTCTTT
-	-	TRBV9	TRBJ2-7	CASSVAPAVTYEQYF	TGTGCCAGCAGCGTAGCTCCGGCAGTAACCTACGAGCAGTACTTC
-	TRBD2	TRBV30	TRBJ2-5	CAWSVPPVSGGETQYF	TGTGCCTGGAGTGTACCCCCGGTTTCGGGAGGAGAGACCCAGTACTTC
-	TRBD1	TRBV19	TRBJ2-7	CASSPGGPPYEQYF	TGTGCCAGTAGTCCAGGGGGCCCTCCCTACGAGCAGTACTTC
few	-	TRBV11-2	TRBJ2-7	CASSLVYGYEQYF	TGTGCCAGCAGCTTAGTTTACGGCTACGAGCAGTACTTC
-	TRBD2	TRBV6-4	TRBJ2-3	CASSRAGGSDTQYF	TGTGCCAGCAGTCGGGCGGGAGGGTCAGATACGCAGTATTTT
-	TRBD1	TRBV28	TRBJ1-2	CASRAGTVAYGYTF	TGTGCCAGCAGAGCGGGGACAGTTGCATATGGCTACACCTTC
-	TRBD2	TRBV25-1	TRBJ2-5	CASSYPSGIQETQYF	TGTGCCAGCAGTTATCCTAGCGGGATACAAGAGACCCAGTACTTC
-	-	TRBV18	TRBJ1-1	CASSQEQTRGKGRNTEAFF	TGTGCCAGCTCACAGGAACAAACCCGAGGGAAAGGGAGGAACACTGAAGCTTTCTTT
-	TRBD1	TRBV5-4	TRBJ2-1	CASSARQGAYNEQFF	TGTGCCAGCAGCGCCCGACAGGGGGCCTACAATGAGCAGTTCTTC
-	TRBD1	TRBV7-9	TRBJ2-1	CASRQGVNEQFF	TGTGCCAGCAGACAGGGGGTCAATGAGCAGTTCTTC
-	-	TRBV19	TRBJ2-2	CASSIVPGNTGELFF	TGTGCCAGTAGTATAGTCCCCGGGAACACCGGGGAGCTGTTTTTT
-	TRBD2	TRBV19	TRBJ2-2	CASSTGTSGRDEWAGELFF	TGTGCCAGTAGTACCGGGACTAGCGGGAGAGATGAATGGGCCGGGGAGCTGTTTTTT
-	TRBD2	TRBV13	TRBJ2-3	CASSLRLAGRTDTQYF	TGTGCCAGCAGCTTGCGACTAGCGGGACGAACAGATACGCAGTATTTT
once	-	TRBV2	TRBJ2-2	CARGGPNTGELFF	TGTGCTAGGGGCGGGCCAAACACCGGGGAGCTGTTTTTT
-	TRBD1	TRBV28	TRBJ2-7	CASSLEPGQGQYEQYF	TGTGCCAGCAGTTTAGAGCCGGGACAGGGGCAATACGAGCAGTACTTC
once	-	TRBV28	TRBJ2-4	CASSLMLAGGGDSIQYF	TGTGCCAGCAGTTTAATGCTAGCAGGAGGGGGTGATAGCATTCAGTACTTC
once	TRBD2	TRBV28	TRBJ2-3	CASSGIAGGLTDTQYF	TGTGCCAGCAGTGGGATAGCGGGAGGCCTCACAGATACGCAGTATTTT
-	TRBD2	TRBV10-3	TRBJ2-1	CAISESASGRRSSYNEQFF	TGTGCCATCAGTGAGTCGGCTAGCGGGAGGAGAAGCTCCTACAATGAGCAGTTCTTC
once	TRBD2	TRBV7-8	TRBJ2-1	CASSLAIGRALDEQFF	TGTGCCAGCAGCTTAGCGATCGGGAGGGCCTTGGATGAGCAGTTCTTC
-	-	TRBV12-3/TRBV12-4	TRBJ2-3	CASSLLDTQYF	TGTGCCAGCAGTTTGTTGGATACGCAGTATTTT
-	-	TRBV12-3/TRBV12-4	TRBJ1-1	CASRRRGNTEAFF	TGTGCCAGCAGACGGAGGGGAAACACTGAAGCTTTCTTT
-	-	TRBV5-4	TRBJ2-5	CASSLKARETQYF	TGTGCCAGCAGCTTGAAAGCCCGAGAGACCCAGTACTTC
-	-	TRBV13	TRBJ1-1	CASQGSPNTEAFF	TGTGCCAGCCAGGGTTCACCGAACACTGAAGCTTTCTTT
-	-	TRBV4-1	TRBJ1-1	CASSQEGGNTEAFF	TGCGCCAGCAGCCAAGAGGGGGGGAACACTGAAGCTTTCTTT
-	TRBD1	TRBV5-4	TRBJ1-3	CASMGRGSGNTIYF	TGTGCCAGCATGGGCAGGGGGTCTGGAAACACCATATATTTT
-	TRBD1	TRBV19	TRBJ2-5	CASSISGTGVSETQYF	TGTGCCAGTAGTATCTCCGGGACAGGGGTATCCGAGACCCAGTACTTC
-	-	TRBV4-1	TRBJ2-1	CASSLKQAVSSYNEQFF	TGCGCCAGCAGCCTGAAACAGGCAGTCAGCTCCTACAATGAGCAGTTCTTC
-	-	TRBV19	TRBJ2-3	CASSNQRADTQYF	TGTGCCAGTAGTAACCAGAGGGCAGATACGCAGTATTTT
-	TRBD2	TRBV7-6	TRBJ2-5	CASSLIASGQETQYF	TGTGCCAGCAGCTTAATTGCTAGCGGACAAGAGACCCAGTACTTC
-	-	TRBV6-6	TRBJ2-2	CASSARTAQNTGELFF	TGTGCCAGCAGTGCGAGGACAGCCCAGAACACCGGGGAGCTGTTTTTT
few	-	TRBV11-1	TRBJ2-2	CASSFTSGTGELFF	TGTGCCAGCAGCTTTACCTCAGGGACCGGGGAGCTGTTTTTT
-	TRBD2	TRBV7-2	TRBJ2-3	CASSPLAGSSTDTQYF	TGTGCCAGCAGCCCCTTAGCGGGTTCTAGCACAGATACGCAGTATTTT
-	TRBD1	TRBV7-9	TRBJ1-2	CASSMTGGVRYTF	TGTGCCAGCAGCATGACAGGGGGCGTACGCTACACCTTC